Below are 15 T cell receptor beta chains sequenced from a single sample in a study of blood T cell repertoires in COVID-19. TCRdb keeps only in-frame clones here, not all; method: immunoSEQ multiplex PCR. In the table there are about 190,000 clones, roughly 80% of which are singletons. Sequencing was performed on peripheral blood. The receptors were gathered from a man aged 50-60 years who had recovered from COVID-19.

The chain combines TRBV7-2 with TRBJ2-3; TRBD2 matches 8 bases. Looked up from germline, CDR1 is SGHTA and CDR2 is FQGNSA. The CDR3 loop spans 14 amino acids. Trimming took 3 bases from V and 1 from J; bases not matched to a gene: 0. In DNA form, the CDR3 reads TGTGCCAGCAGCTTGACTAGCGGCACAGATACGCAGTATTTT. Translation: CASSLTSGTDTQYF.

This clone appeared a single time. The chain joins TRBV19 to TRBJ2-3, with D possibly TRBD2 on 6 matching bases. Trimming cost V 5 bases and J 6 bases, with 12 bases left between them. The CDR3 is 13 amino acids. CDR1 is LNHDA, CDR2 SQIVND, per germline (reference sequence). DNA for the CDR3: TGTGCCAGTAGTTTGGGACTGGCGGATACGCAGTATTTT. This codes for CASSLGLADTQYF. Supplemented by reference TRBV19 and TRBJ2-3, the full variable domain reads DGGITQSPKYLFRKEGQNVTLSCEQNLNHDAMYWYRQDPGQGLRLIYYSQIVNDFQKGDIAEGYSVSREKKESFPLTVTSAQKNPTAFYLCASSLGLADTQYFGPGTRLTVL.

The J gene is TRBJ1-4, the V gene TRBV19, with D unresolved. This CDR3 region has 16 residues. Trimming shortened V by 4 bases and J by 5 bases, and 17 bases separated the two germline ends. CDR1 is LNHDA, CDR2 SQIVND, per germline (reference sequence). This CDR3 is CASSTGKIGRNEKLFF. In DNA, the CDR3 is TGTGCCAGTAGTACCGGGAAGATCGGACGAAATGAAAAACTGTTTTTT. The variable domain in full, with the rest retrieved from reference TRBV19 and TRBJ1-4, is DGGITQSPKYLFRKEGQNVTLSCEQNLNHDAMYWYRQDPGQGLRLIYYSQIVNDFQKGDIAEGYSVSREKKESFPLTVTSAQKNPTAFYLCASSTGKIGRNEKLFFGSGTQLSVL.

The chain couples TRBV2 to TRBJ1-2, with D uncertain. V lost 8 bases and J lost 1, with 11 bases in between. The CDR3 spans 13 residues. Per the germline V gene, CDR1 is SNHLY and CDR2 is FYNNEI. CDR3 sequence reads: CASEESLNYGYTF. The CDR3 DNA is TGTGCCAGCGAGGAAAGTCTTAACTATGGCTACACCTTC.

The gene calls are TRBV6-5 and TRBJ2-2, with D unresolved. The CDR3 extends over 14 amino acids. The germline CDR1 and CDR2 sequences are MNHEY and SVGAGI. Trimming removed 5 bases from V and 3 bases from J, with 10 bases in between. The CDR3 DNA is TGTGCCAGCAGTACTCCGTATGACACCGGGGAGCTGTTTTTT. Translating it yields CASSTPYDTGELFF.

This clone was seen more than once but under ten times. Within the sample, other DNA sequences also encode this same CDR3. The V gene is TRBV7-2, the J gene TRBJ2-3, with 12 bases matching TRBD2. The CDR3 covers 16 residues. Germline lookup yields CDR1 SGHTA and CDR2 FQGNSA. V lost 1 base and J lost 1; bases outside the gene matches: 0. CDR3 amino acids: CASSLGTSGGTDTQYF. Written as DNA, the CDR3 is TGTGCCAGCAGCTTAGGGACTAGCGGGGGCACAGATACGCAGTATTTT.

The V and J genes are TRBV7-8 and TRBJ1-1; no definite D call. Germline CDR1 is SGHVS and CDR2 is FQNEAQ. This CDR3 has 15 residues. The V and J ends lost 5 bases and 1 base respectively, with 14 bases between them. The DNA for the CDR3 is TGTGCCAGCAGCCCCCGGGAGGGTAGGAACACTGAAGCTTTCTTT. Translated, it gives CASSPREGRNTEAFF.

The genes are TRBV2 and TRBJ2-1; 10 nucleotides match TRBD2. This CDR3 region has 14 residues. The ends lost 6 bases at V and 9 bases at J; junction bases unmatched: 8. Per the germline V gene, CDR1 is SNHLY and CDR2 is FYNNEI. The CDR3: CASSYSGGEGEQFF. The CDR3 nucleotides are TGTGCCAGCAGCTACAGCGGGGGGGAGGGTGAGCAGTTCTTC.

V usage is TRBV5-4 and J usage is TRBJ2-7; 9 nucleotides match TRBD1. The CDR3 runs 14 residues. CDR1 is SGHNT, CDR2 YYREEE, per germline (reference sequence). Germline trimming cut 4 bases from V and 7 bases from J; bases unmatched to any gene: 9. The CDR3 DNA sequence: TGTGCCAGCAGCCCGGGGACAGGGCGGGTTGAGCAGTACTTC. Translated, it gives CASSPGTGRVEQYF.

The chain recombines TRBV9 with TRBJ2-7; D is possibly TRBD2 (5 bases). The germline CDR1 and CDR2 sequences are SGDLS and YYNGEE. This CDR3 has 15 amino acids. The V and J ends lost 0 bases and 2 bases respectively, with 12 bases between them. Written as DNA, the CDR3 is TGTGCCAGCAGCGTAGCTGCTAGCAGGACCTACGAGCAGTACTTC. Translation gives CASSVAASRTYEQYF.

This rearrangement joins TRBV5-5 to TRBJ1-2, with D perhaps TRBD1 (5 bases). Germline lookup yields CDR1 SGHKS and CDR2 YYEKEE (reference sequence). CDR3 size: 16 residues. The V end was cut by 7 bases, the J end by 4 bases, with 23 bases between. CDR3 coding DNA: TGTGCCAGCCAATTGAGGGCGGATGGGACTACCTATGGCTACACCTTC. Amino acids: CASQLRADGTTYGYTF.

The chain has TRBV10-2 and TRBJ1-1, with 8 bases matching TRBD1. V was pared by 0 bases and J by 2 bases, with 5 bases of the junction left unmatched. The CDR3 has 16 amino acids. The germline V gene has CDR1 WSHSY and CDR2 SAAADI. The CDR3 region is CASSESGQGANTEAFF. CDR3 sequence (DNA): TGCGCCAGCAGTGAGTCAGGTCAGGGGGCAAACACTGAAGCTTTCTTT.

The CDR3 region has the DNA TGTGCCAGCAGCTTGGTGGTGAGCTCCTACAATGAGCAGTTCTTC. The encoded protein is CASSLVVSSYNEQFF. The chain couples TRBV5-8 to TRBJ2-1; D is unclear. The V gene's germline CDR1 is SGHTS and CDR2 YDEGEE. CDR3 size: 15 residues. Between the trimmed V and J ends, which lost 0 bases and 0 bases, there was a span of 7 bases.

The chain employs TRBV28 and TRBJ1-2; D unclear. Germline CDR1 and CDR2: MDHEN and SYDVKM. V was trimmed by 4 bases and J by 9 bases, leaving 18 bases between them. This CDR3 is built from 14 residues. CDR3 bases: TGTGCCAGCAGTTCCAAGGACTCCAAGAAGAGCTACACCTTC. This gives the protein CASSSKDSKKSYTF.

The chain combines TRBV3-1 (or the pseudogene TRBV3-2) with TRBJ1-3, with no clear D. The CDR3 loop spans 16 amino acids. V was pared by 7 bases and J by 0 bases, with 16 bases between. In germline, CDR1 is LGHDT, CDR2 YNNKEL (reference sequence). CDR3 loop: CASNLTRRPSGNTIYF. CDR3 in DNA: TGTGCCAGCAACCTCACTAGGAGGCCCTCTGGAAACACCATATATTTT.